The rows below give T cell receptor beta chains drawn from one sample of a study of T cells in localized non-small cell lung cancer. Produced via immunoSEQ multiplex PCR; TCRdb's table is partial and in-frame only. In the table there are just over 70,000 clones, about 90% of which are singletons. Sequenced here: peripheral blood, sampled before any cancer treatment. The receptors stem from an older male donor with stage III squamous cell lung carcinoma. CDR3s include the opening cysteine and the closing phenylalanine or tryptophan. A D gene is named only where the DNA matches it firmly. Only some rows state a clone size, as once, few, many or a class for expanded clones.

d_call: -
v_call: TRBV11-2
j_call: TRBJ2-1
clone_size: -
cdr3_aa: CASSLAQGPYNEQFF
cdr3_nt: TGTGCCAGCAGCTTAGCTCAGGGGCCCTACAATGAGCAGTTCTTC

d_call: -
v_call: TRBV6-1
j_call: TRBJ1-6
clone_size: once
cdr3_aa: CASSGDNSPLHF
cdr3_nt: TGTGCCAGCAGTGGCGATAATTCACCCCTCCACTTT

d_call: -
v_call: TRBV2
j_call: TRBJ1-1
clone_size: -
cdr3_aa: CASSDRAVIEAFF
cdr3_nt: TGTGCCAGCAGTGATCGGGCAGTTATTGAAGCTTTCTTT

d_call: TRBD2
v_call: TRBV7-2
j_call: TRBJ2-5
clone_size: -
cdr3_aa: CASSLTRGGTETQYF
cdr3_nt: TGTGCCAGCAGCTTAACGCGCGGGGGGACAGAGACCCAGTACTTC

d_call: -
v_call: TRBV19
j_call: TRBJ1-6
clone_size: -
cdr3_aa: CASSIGQISPLHF
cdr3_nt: TGTGCCAGTAGTATCGGACAGATTTCACCCCTCCACTTT

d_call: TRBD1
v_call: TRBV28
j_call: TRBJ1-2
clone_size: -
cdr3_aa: CASSLSGGGGYTF
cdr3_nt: TGTGCCAGCAGTTTATCAGGGGGCGGGGGCTACACCTTC

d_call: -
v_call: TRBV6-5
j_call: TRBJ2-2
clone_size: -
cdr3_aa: CASSYRENTGELFF
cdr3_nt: TGTGCCAGCAGTTACAGGGAGAACACCGGGGAGCTGTTTTTT

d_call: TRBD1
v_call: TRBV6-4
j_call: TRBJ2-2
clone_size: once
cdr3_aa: CASRQGPGLGTGELFF
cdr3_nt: TGTGCCAGCAGACAGGGGCCCGGACTCGGCACCGGGGAGCTGTTTTTT

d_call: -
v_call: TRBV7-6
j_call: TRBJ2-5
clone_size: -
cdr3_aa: CASSLGRSYETQYF
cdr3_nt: TGTGCCAGCAGCTTAGGTCGTAGCTACGAGACCCAGTACTTC

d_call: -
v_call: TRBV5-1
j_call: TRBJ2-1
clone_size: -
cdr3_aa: CASSLINEQFF
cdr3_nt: TGCGCCAGCAGCTTGATCAATGAGCAGTTCTTC

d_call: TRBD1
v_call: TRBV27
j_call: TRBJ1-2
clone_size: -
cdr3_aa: CASSLSSGTGGYGYTF
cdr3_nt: TGTGCCAGCAGTTTATCCTCCGGGACAGGGGGTTATGGCTACACCTTC

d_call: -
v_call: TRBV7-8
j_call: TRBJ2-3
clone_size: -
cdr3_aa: CASRLGSDSDTQYF
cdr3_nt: TGTGCCAGTCGTCTGGGCAGCGATTCAGATACGCAGTATTTT

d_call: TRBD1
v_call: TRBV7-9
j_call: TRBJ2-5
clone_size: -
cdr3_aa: CASSSGTGLPETQYF
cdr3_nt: TGTGCCAGCAGCTCCGGGACAGGCCTTCCAGAGACCCAGTACTTC

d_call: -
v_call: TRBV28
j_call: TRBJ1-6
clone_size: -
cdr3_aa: CASSLSERGSYNSPLHF
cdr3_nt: TGTGCCAGCAGTTTATCCGAGCGCGGCTCCTATAATTCACCCCTCCACTTT

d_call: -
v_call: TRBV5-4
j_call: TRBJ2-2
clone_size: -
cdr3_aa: CASSLQLGELFF
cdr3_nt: TGTGCCAGCAGCTTGCAGCTTGGGGAGCTGTTTTTT

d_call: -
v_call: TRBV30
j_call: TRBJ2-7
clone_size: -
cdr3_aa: CALVPSVSSYEQYF
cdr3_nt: TGTGCCCTAGTCCCCTCCGTGAGCTCCTACGAGCAGTACTTC

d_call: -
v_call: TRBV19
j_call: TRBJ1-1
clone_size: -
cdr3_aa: CASSPNDRSEAEAFF
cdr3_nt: TGTGCCAGTAGTCCAAACGACAGGTCAGAAGCTGAAGCTTTCTTT

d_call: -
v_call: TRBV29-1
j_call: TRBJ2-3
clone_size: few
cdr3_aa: CSVEVRMGGDTQYF
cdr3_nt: TGCAGCGTTGAAGTCCGCATGGGTGGGGATACGCAGTATTTT

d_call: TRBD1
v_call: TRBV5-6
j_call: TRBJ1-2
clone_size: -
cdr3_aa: CASAFPGQGKGYTF
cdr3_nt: TGTGCCAGCGCCTTCCCGGGACAGGGGAAGGGCTACACCTTC

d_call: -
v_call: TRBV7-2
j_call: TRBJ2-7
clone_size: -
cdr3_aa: CASSLISAGYYEQYF
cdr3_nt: TGTGCCAGCAGCTTAATAAGCGCAGGGTACTACGAGCAGTACTTC

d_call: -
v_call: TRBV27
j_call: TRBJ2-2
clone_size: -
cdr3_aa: CASSPPNTGELFF
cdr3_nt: TGTGCCAGCAGCCCACCTAACACCGGGGAGCTGTTTTTT

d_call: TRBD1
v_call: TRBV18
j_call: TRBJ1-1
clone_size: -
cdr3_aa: CASSRDRGFVNTEAFF
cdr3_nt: TGTGCCAGCTCTCGGGACAGGGGATTCGTGAACACTGAAGCTTTCTTT

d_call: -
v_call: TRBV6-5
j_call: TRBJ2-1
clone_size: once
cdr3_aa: CASRPPGGDYNEQFF
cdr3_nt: TGTGCCAGCAGACCACCAGGGGGGGACTACAATGAGCAGTTCTTC

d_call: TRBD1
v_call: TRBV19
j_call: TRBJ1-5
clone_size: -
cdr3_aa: CASSIRGGDQPQHF
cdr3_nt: TGTGCCAGTAGTATTCGAGGGGGCGATCAGCCCCAGCATTTT

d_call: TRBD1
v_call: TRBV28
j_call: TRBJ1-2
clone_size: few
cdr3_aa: CASNDRERGYTF
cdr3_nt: TGTGCCAGCAACGACAGGGAACGTGGCTACACCTTC

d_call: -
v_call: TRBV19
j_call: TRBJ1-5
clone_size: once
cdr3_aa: CASSAGTLRYQPQHF
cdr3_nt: TGTGCCAGTAGTGCCGGGACACTTAGATATCAGCCCCAGCATTTT

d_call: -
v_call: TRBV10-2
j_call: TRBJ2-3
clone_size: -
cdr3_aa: CASADFLGGTQYF
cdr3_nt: TGCGCCAGCGCAGATTTTTTGGGGGGTACGCAGTATTTT

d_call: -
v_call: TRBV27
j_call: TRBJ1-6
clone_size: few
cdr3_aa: CASSPGNLAYNSPLHF
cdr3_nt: TGTGCCAGCAGCCCAGGGAATTTGGCCTATAATTCACCCCTCCACTTT

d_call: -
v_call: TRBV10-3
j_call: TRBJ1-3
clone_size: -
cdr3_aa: CATRDISGNTIYF
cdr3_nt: TGTGCCACCCGGGACATTTCTGGAAACACCATATATTTT

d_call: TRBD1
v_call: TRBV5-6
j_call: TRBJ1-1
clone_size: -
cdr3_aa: CASSATGGPPNTEAFF
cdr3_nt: TGTGCCAGCAGCGCTACAGGGGGCCCCCCGAACACTGAAGCTTTCTTT

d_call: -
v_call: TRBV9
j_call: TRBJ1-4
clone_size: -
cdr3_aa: CASSPGGTAEEKLFF
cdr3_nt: TGTGCCAGCAGCCCCGGGGGAACAGCGGAGGAAAAACTGTTTTTT

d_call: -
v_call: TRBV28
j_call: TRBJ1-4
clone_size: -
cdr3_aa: CASSFRGGGEKLFF
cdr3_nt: TGTGCCAGCAGCTTCAGGGGAGGAGGCGAAAAACTGTTTTTT

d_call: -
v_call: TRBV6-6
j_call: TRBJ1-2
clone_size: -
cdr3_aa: CASRQTSRGNGYTF
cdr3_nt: TGTGCCAGCAGGCAGACCTCCAGGGGTAATGGCTACACCTTC

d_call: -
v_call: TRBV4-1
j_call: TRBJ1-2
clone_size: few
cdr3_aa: CASSQDRQNYGYTF
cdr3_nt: TGCGCCAGCAGCCAAGACAGACAGAACTATGGCTACACCTTC

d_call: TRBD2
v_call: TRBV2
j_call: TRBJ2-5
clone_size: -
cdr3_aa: CASSEGTSPQETQYF
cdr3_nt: TGTGCCAGCAGTGAAGGGACTAGTCCTCAAGAGACCCAGTACTTC

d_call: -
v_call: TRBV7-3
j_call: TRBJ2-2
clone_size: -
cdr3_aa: CASSLTPGTNTGELFF
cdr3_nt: TGTGCCAGCAGCTTAACACCCGGGACTAACACCGGGGAGCTGTTTTTT

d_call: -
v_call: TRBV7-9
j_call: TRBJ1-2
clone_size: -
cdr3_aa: CASSLDSNYGYTF
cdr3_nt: TGTGCCAGCAGCCTGGACAGTAACTATGGCTACACCTTC

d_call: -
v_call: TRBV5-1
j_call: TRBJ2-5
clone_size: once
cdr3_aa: CASSVTRGAQETQYF
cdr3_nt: TGCGCCAGCAGCGTCACCAGGGGGGCCCAAGAGACCCAGTACTTC

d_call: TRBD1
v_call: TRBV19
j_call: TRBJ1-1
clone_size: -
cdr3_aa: CASSMGHRGTEAFF
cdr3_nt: TGTGCCAGTAGTATGGGCCACAGGGGTACTGAAGCTTTCTTT

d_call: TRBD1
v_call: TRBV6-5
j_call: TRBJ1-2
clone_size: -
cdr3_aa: CASRGTGGFYGYTF
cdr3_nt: TGTGCCAGCAGGGGGACAGGGGGTTTCTATGGCTACACCTTC

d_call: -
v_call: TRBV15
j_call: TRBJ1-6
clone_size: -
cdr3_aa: CATSTTGRSNSPLHF
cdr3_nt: TGTGCCACCAGCACGACAGGTCGGAGTAATTCACCCCTCCACTTT

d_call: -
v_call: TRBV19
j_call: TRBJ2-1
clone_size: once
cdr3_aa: CASSIGAGGASYNEQFF
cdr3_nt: TGTGCCAGTAGTATAGGGGCAGGAGGTGCCTCCTACAATGAGCAGTTCTTC

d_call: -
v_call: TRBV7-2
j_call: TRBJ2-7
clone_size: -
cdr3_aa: CASSLAIAYEQYF
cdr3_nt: TGTGCCAGCAGCTTAGCGATAGCCTACGAGCAGTACTTC

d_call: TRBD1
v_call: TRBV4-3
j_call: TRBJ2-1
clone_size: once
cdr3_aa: CASSQVQGRDEQFF
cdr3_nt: TGCGCCAGCAGCCAAGTACAGGGGCGGGATGAGCAGTTCTTC

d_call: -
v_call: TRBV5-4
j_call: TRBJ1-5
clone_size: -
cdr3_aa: CASSPAPRGNQPQHF
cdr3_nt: TGTGCCAGCAGCCCCGCACCCCGAGGGAATCAGCCCCAGCATTTT

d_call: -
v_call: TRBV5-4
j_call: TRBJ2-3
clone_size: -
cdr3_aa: CASSLESGDTQYF
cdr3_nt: TGTGCCAGCAGCTTGGAGTCTGGAGATACGCAGTATTTT

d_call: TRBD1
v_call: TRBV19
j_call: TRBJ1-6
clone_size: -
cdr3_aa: CASRYRGTNSPLHF
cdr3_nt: TGTGCCAGTAGGTACAGGGGCACCAATTCACCCCTCCACTTT

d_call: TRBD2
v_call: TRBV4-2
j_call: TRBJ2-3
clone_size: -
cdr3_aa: CASSLRSGGEDTQYF
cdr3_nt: TGTGCCAGCAGCCTTCGGAGCGGGGGGGAAGATACGCAGTATTTT

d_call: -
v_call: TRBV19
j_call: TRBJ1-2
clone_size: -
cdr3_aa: CASSDRTVWGYTF
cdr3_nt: TGTGCCAGTAGTGACCGGACGGTCTGGGGCTACACCTTC

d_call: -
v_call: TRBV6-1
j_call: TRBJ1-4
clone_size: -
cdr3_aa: CASSVRGGGEKLFF
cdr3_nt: TGTGCCAGCAGTGTAAGGGGGGGAGGCGAAAAACTGTTTTTT